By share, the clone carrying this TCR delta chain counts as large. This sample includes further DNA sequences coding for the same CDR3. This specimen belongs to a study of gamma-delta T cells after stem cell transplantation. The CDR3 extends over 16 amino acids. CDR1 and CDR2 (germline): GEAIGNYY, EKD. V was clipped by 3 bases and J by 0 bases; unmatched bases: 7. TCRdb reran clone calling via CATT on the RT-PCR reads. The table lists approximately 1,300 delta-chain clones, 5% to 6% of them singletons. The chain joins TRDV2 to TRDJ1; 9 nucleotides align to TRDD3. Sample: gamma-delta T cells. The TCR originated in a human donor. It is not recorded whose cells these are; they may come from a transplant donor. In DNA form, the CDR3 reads TGTGCCTGTGACCCACTGGGGGACTCGTACACCGATAAACTCATCTTT. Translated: CACDPLGDSYTDKLIF.